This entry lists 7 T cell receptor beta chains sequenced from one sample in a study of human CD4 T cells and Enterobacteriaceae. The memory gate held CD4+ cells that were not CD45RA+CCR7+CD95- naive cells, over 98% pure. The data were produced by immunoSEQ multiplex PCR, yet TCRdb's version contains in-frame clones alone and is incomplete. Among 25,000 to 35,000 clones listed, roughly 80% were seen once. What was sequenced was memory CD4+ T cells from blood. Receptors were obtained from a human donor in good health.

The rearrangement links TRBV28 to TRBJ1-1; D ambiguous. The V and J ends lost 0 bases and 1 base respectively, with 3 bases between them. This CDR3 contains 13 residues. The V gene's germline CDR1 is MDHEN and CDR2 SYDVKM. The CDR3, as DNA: TGTGCCAGCAGTTTATGGAGGAACACTGAAGCTTTCTTT. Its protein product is CASSLWRNTEAFF. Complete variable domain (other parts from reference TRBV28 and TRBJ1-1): DVKVTQSSRYLVKRTGEKVFLECVQDMDHENMFWYRQDPGLGLRLIYFSYDVKMKEKGDIPEGYSVSREKKERFSLILESASTNQTSMYLCASSLWRNTEAFFGQGTRLTVV.

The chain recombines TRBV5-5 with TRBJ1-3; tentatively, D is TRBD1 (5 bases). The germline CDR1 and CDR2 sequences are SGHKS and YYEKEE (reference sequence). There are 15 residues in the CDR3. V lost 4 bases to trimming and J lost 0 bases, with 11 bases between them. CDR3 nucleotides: TGTGCCAGCAGCAACAGGCGGACCTCTGGAAACACCATATATTTT. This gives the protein CASSNRRTSGNTIYF.

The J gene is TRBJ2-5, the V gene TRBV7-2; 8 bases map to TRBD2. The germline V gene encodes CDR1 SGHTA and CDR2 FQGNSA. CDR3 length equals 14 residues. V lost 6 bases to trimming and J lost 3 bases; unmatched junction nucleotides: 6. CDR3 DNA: TGTGCCAGCAGAAGAATCGGGAGGGAAGAGACCCAGTACTTC. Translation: CASRRIGREETQYF.

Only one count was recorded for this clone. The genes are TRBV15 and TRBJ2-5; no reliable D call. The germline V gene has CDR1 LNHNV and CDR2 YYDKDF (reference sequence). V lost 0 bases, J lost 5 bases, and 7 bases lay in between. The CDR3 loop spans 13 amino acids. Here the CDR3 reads CATSRDRTETQYF. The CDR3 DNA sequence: TGTGCCACCAGCAGAGATCGAACGGAGACCCAGTACTTC.

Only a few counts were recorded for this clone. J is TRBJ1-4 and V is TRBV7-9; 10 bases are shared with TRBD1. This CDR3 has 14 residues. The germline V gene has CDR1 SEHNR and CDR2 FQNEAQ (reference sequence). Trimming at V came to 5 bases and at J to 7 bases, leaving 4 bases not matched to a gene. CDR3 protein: CASSTDRGSEKLFF. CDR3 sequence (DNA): TGTGCCAGCAGCACGGACAGGGGGAGTGAAAAACTGTTTTTT.

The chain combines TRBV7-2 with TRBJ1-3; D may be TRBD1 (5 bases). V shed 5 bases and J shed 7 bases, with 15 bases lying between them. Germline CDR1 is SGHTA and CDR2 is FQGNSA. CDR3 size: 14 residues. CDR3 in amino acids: CASSPNGGGNTIYF. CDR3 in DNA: TGTGCCAGCAGCCCTAATGGGGGGGGGAACACCATATATTTT.

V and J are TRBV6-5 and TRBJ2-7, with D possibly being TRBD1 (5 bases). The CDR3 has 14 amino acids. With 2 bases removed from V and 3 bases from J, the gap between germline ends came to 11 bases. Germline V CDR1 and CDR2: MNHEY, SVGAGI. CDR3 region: CASSYADSFYEQYF. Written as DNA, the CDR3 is TGTGCCAGCAGTTACGCCGACAGTTTCTACGAGCAGTACTTC.